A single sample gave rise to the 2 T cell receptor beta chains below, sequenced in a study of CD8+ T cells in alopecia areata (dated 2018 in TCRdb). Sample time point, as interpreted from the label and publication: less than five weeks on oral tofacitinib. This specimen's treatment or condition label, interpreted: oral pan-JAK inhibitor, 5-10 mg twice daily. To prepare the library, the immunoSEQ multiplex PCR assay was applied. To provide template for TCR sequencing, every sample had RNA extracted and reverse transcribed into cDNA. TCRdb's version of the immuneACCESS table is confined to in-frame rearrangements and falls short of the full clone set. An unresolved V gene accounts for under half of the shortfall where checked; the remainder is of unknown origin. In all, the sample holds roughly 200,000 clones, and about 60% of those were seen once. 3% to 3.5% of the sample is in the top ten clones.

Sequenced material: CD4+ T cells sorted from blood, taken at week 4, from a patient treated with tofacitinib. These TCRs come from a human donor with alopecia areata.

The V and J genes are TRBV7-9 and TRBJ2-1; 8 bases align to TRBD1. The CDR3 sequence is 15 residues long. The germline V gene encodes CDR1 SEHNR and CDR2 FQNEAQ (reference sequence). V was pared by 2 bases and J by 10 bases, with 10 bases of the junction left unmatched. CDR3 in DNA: TGTGCCAGCAGCTTATCGCTAGCCAGGGGGCTGGAGCAGTTCTTC. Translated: CASSLSLARGLEQFF.

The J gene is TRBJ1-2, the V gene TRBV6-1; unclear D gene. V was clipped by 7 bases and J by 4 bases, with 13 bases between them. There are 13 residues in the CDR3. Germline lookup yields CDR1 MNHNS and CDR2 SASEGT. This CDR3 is CASTPVATYGYTF. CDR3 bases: TGTGCCAGCACCCCAGTGGCGACCTATGGCTACACCTTC.